This entry describes one T cell receptor beta chain. The antigen remains unidentified. This may arise from a read error, as a much more abundant clone is one base away. These data originate in a study of CD8+CD57+ T cells in acquired aplastic anemia. The wider study: Sorted CD4+ and CD8+ cells yielded DNA averaging around 3.2 ug. Study-level findings and limits: Controls did not differ significantly from patients in CD8+ Simpson's diversity. Shared by patients and controls, 25 to 35 CD8+ CDR3s were abundant in patients.

The template for TCR beta VDJ and CDR3 sequence profiling was genomic DNA. Each CDR3 protein gets one entry after TCRdb re-called the reads with MiXCR. The top ten clones hold roughly 8% of a sample with about 270,000 distinct CDR3 sequences, approximately 55% of them seen once. The CDR3 consists of 16 residues. CDR1 and CDR2 (germline): SGHKS, YYEKEE (reference sequence). The chain joins TRBV5-5 to TRBJ2-5, with 12 bases lining up with TRBD2. The TCR sequence derives from a human donor with severe aplastic anemia or a healthy control (not recorded which). Sequencing was carried out using sorted CD4+, CD8+, or CD8+CD57+ T cells (not recorded which) from PBMCs. CDR3 in DNA: TGTGCCACCAGCTTGGGAGGACTAGCGGGGCAAGAGACCCAGTACTTC. It translates to CATSLGGLAGQETQYF.